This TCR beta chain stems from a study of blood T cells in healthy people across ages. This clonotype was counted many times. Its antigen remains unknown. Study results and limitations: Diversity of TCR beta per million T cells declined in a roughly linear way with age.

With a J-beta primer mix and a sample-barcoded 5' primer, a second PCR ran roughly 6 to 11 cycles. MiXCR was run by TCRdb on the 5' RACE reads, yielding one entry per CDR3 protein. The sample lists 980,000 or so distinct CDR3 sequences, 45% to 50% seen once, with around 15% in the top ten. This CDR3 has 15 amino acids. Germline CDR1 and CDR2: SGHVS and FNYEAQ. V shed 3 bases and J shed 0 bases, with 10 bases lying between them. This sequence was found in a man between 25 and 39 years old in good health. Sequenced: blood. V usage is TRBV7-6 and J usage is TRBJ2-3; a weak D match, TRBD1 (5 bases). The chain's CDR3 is CASSLAGSSTDTQYF. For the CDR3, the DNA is TGTGCCAGCAGCTTGGCAGGGTCTAGCACAGATACGCAGTATTTT.